Given below is one TCR beta chain in context. This clonotype was counted many times. This receptor's antigen is unknown. The input lacks base qualities; no much larger clone sits a single base away. The library was generated by PCR. Sequencer: Illumina HiSeq 2500. TCR libraries were prepared with molecular barcoding, using unique molecular identifiers to normalize TCRbeta repertoire quantification. In-frame beta chains were kept once TCRdb had trimmed the public reads at Q25 with fastp and called clones with MiXCR. Every CDR3 protein is listed once, alongside the most common genes and DNA of its rows. Here the sample has 500,000 to 600,000 distinct CDR3 sequences; 30% to 35% occur a single time. Around 2.5% of the sample is taken by the ten largest. The data stem from a study of T-cell reconstitution after alpha-beta-depleted transplantation in children (TCRdb year 2016). A note on the overall study: The study quantitatively tracked T-cell immune reconstitution after TCRalphabeta/CD19-depleted allogeneic hematopoietic cell transplantation in children using TCR repertoire profiling.

The CDR3 has 18 amino acids, counting the end cysteine and phenylalanine. This entry keeps only the CDR3 DNA: 54 bases, framed from base 1. Trimming removed 5 bases from V and 1 base from J; the gene matches leave 9 bases unexplained. The germline V gene encodes CDR1 SGHAT and CDR2 FQDESV (reference sequence). The starting material was PBMCs from the stem cell graft donor, obtained from the stem cell graft. The chain is assembled from TRBV11-1 and TRBJ2-5; the central 14 bases match TRBD2. This clonotype originated in a human donor who donated a stem cell graft to a child with aplastic anemia. The DNA sequence is TGTGCCAGCAGCAGACTCGGGACTAGCGGGAGACTCCAAGAGACCCAGTACTTC. This is translated as CASSRLGTSGRLQETQYF.